These T cell receptor beta chains were read from a single sample in a study of T cell repertoires in cytomegalovirus infection. TCRdb reanalysed the reads using MiXCR and keeps one entry per CDR3 protein. The sample has some 600,000 distinct CDR3 sequences; 20% to 25% are singletons. Sample: CD8+ T cells from PBMCs. These receptors were obtained from a human donor in good health (CMV status not recorded). Some clones in this sample may be carry-over from other donors' samples. Both conserved end residues are part of each CDR3. Some rows have no size entry. The others give once, few or many, or a class for an expanded clone.

v_call	clone_size	j_call	cdr3_aa
TRBV4-1	NA	TRBJ2-1	CASSQEPPGSSYNEQFF
TRBV7-2	many	TRBJ2-3	CASRLRLEPSTDTQYF
TRBV6-2/TRBV6-3	few	TRBJ1-1	CASSYYSTEAFF
TRBV7-2	many	TRBJ2-1	CASSLDLRYNEQFF
TRBV28	few	TRBJ2-5	CASSYSGTGPLETQYF
TRBV4-1	NA	TRBJ2-1	CASSHINRFLGDNEQFF
TRBV24-1	many	TRBJ2-7	CATVLSYEQYF
TRBV29-1	NA	TRBJ2-1	CSVVWGNEQFF
TRBV19	NA	TRBJ1-5	CASSSRDRYQPQHF
TRBV7-9	few	TRBJ2-2	CASSSEVGVTFANTGELFF
TRBV4-1	few	TRBJ1-1	CASSRTPGQSTEAFF
TRBV12-3/TRBV12-4	NA	TRBJ1-5	CASSLPGQGEWPQHF
TRBV7-2	few	TRBJ2-3	CASSLAEGVKDTQYF
TRBV13	few	TRBJ1-2	CASSYSGNNGYTF
TRBV6-5	NA	TRBJ1-5	CASSSGTGLNQPQHF
TRBV10-3	NA	TRBJ2-2	CAITPTDANTGELFF
TRBV7-9	few	TRBJ2-2	CAGTEEGSTGELFF
TRBV20-1	NA	TRBJ1-2	CSARETGFYGYTF
TRBV19	NA	TRBJ2-1	CATIGGNEQFF
TRBV12-3/TRBV12-4	NA	TRBJ2-3	CASSLRKFTDTQYF
TRBV19	few	TRBJ2-5	CASSIEGPPGDVQETQYF
TRBV6-2/TRBV6-3	NA	TRBJ1-1	CASSYGWGRGNTEAFF
TRBV5-1	few	TRBJ1-1	CASSLVGWPDTEAFF
TRBV10-3	NA	TRBJ1-2	CAIRTANYGYTF
TRBV10-3	NA	TRBJ1-1	CAISERAGRIMNTEAFF
TRBV20-1	NA	TRBJ1-3	CSAREMTELLTGNTIYF
TRBV12-3/TRBV12-4	NA	TRBJ1-5	CASSSIGVSNQPQHF
TRBV27	NA	TRBJ2-2	CASSLVRQLGDEELFF
TRBV6-2/TRBV6-3	many	TRBJ2-1	CASSPYYNEQFF
TRBV27	few	TRBJ1-6	CASSLSLRQGRENSPLHF
TRBV2	NA	TRBJ2-1	CASSEVVGEQFF
TRBV10-2	many	TRBJ2-5	CASSELGQQETQYF
TRBV7-8	many	TRBJ2-5	CASSPGQRRTEAQYF
TRBV29-1	NA	TRBJ1-1	CSVELHSNTEAFF
TRBV12-3/TRBV12-4	NA	TRBJ2-1	CASSLQAILSYNEQFF
TRBV28	NA	TRBJ2-3	CASSLLRGGGDTQYF
TRBV7-2	few	TRBJ2-1	CASSLLAGGHYNEQFF
TRBV12-3/TRBV12-4	NA	TRBJ2-3	CALLRLTDTQYF
TRBV28	NA	TRBJ1-5	CTSSLVGQSNQPQHF
TRBV9	NA	TRBJ2-1	CASSVLGRGLDEQFF
TRBV7-6	many	TRBJ2-1	CASSLGAVGQFF
TRBV25-1	NA	TRBJ1-1	CVSSERNRGLGAEAFF
TRBV7-2	many	TRBJ2-7	CASSSHVAGGYEQYF
TRBV6-2/TRBV6-3	few	TRBJ2-7	CASLGQASYEQYF
TRBV6-5	many	TRBJ2-1	CASSYSTEGPNNEQFF
TRBV9	few	TRBJ1-4	CASSGGQGRSNEKLFF
TRBV6-5	NA	TRBJ2-7	CASSYGSSGSYEQYF
TRBV5-4	NA	TRBJ2-1	CASSIGQGATSYNEQFF
TRBV6-1	NA	TRBJ1-5	CASSADRGKVQPQHF
TRBV27	NA	TRBJ1-1	CASSPLPRGAEAFF
TRBV4-2	NA	TRBJ1-1	CASSLSTGTNTEAFF